This TCR beta chain was captured in a study of blood T cells in healthy people across ages. Next came a second PCR, run for about 7 to 12 cycles, which used a sample-barcoded 5' primer along with a J-beta primer mix. A template-switch adaptor containing 12 random nucleotides labeled each cDNA molecule. TCRdb recomputed calls from the 5' RACE reads with MiXCR, one row per CDR3 protein. The sample consists of about 730,000 distinct CDR3 sequences, roughly 41% of them appearing once. In regard to this clonotype: Its antigen is undetermined.

Isolation per sample recovered at least 7 million PBMCs. Every sample gave at least 5.5 micrograms of total RNA when it was extracted. Broader study findings: Older individuals had lower TCR beta diversity per million T cells (the decline was roughly linear).

Trimming cost V 5 bases and J 3 bases, with 8 bases left between them. Looked up from germline, CDR1 is PRHDT and CDR2 is FYEKMQ (reference sequence). This CDR3 contains 12 residues. This TCR derives from a woman aged 55-69 years in good health. The sequenced material came from blood. The chain joins TRBV13 to TRBJ2-7; maybe TRBD1 (5 bases). This CDR3 is CASSRQHYEQYF. CDR3 DNA sequence: TGTGCCAGCAGCAGACAGCACTACGAGCAGTACTTC.